This is a list of T cell receptor beta chains from one sample in a study of control samples from healthy donors and cancer patients. Profiled with immunoSEQ multiplex PCR; TCRdb holds only in-frame clones, not every one. The sample lists roughly 60,000 clones, about 93% occurring once. Sequencing was performed on blood. The receptors shown here come from a man aged 25-45 years in good health. CDR3s include the opening cysteine and the closing phenylalanine or tryptophan. D genes are given only for firm matches. Not all rows give a size; the values are once, few, many and, for expanded clones, a class.

size: NA; D: NA; J: TRBJ2-3; V: TRBV11-2; DNA: TGTGCCAGCAGTCCCCAAGGCACAGATACGCAGTATTTT; CDR3: CASSPQGTDTQYF
size: NA; D: NA; J: TRBJ1-2; V: TRBV19; DNA: TGTGCCAGTAGTACTCGGGTGCAAGCAGAGAACTATGGCTACACCTTC; CDR3: CASSTRVQAENYGYTF
size: NA; D: TRBD1; J: TRBJ1-5; V: TRBV19; DNA: TGTGCCACCCTGAGGGACAGGGATAGCAATCAGCCCCAGCATTTT; CDR3: CATLRDRDSNQPQHF
size: NA; D: TRBD2; J: TRBJ2-1; V: TRBV19; DNA: TGTGCCAGTAGTATAGGCGGGGGGGTTTTCCTTGAGCAGTTCTTC; CDR3: CASSIGGGVFLEQFF
size: NA; D: NA; J: TRBJ2-2; V: TRBV14; DNA: TGTGCCAGCAGCCAATACAAGAACACCGGGGAGCTGTTTTTT; CDR3: CASSQYKNTGELFF
size: NA; D: NA; J: TRBJ1-1; V: TRBV20-1; DNA: TGCAGTGCTGTACAGGGCACTGAAGCTTTCTTT; CDR3: CSAVQGTEAFF
size: few; D: NA; J: TRBJ2-7; V: TRBV5-8; DNA: TGTGCCAGCAGCTACCGGGACGGTGCCGGCGAGCAGTACTTC; CDR3: CASSYRDGAGEQYF
size: NA; D: NA; J: TRBJ2-5; V: TRBV5-6; DNA: TGTGCCAGCAGCTTACTAGAGACCCAGTACTTC; CDR3: CASSLLETQYF
size: NA; D: TRBD1; J: TRBJ1-3; V: TRBV6-5; DNA: TGTGCCAGCAGGCCCGGGACAGGCTCCGGAAACACCATATATTTT; CDR3: CASRPGTGSGNTIYF
size: NA; D: NA; J: TRBJ1-1; V: TRBV2; DNA: TGTGCCAGCAAGCCGGGACCTAACACTGAAGCTTTCTTT; CDR3: CASKPGPNTEAFF
size: NA; D: NA; J: TRBJ1-2; V: TRBV12-3/TRBV12-4; DNA: TGTGCCAGCAGTTTCTTCCCAAACTATGGCTACACCTTC; CDR3: CASSFFPNYGYTF
size: NA; D: NA; J: TRBJ2-1; V: TRBV19; DNA: TGTGCCAGTAGTCGGGACTTGGGTCTCCAGTTCTTC; CDR3: CASSRDLGLQFF
size: NA; D: NA; J: TRBJ2-5; V: TRBV11-2; DNA: TGTGCCAGCAGCTTCTCAGGGACCGTGGGGGAGACCCAGTACTTC; CDR3: CASSFSGTVGETQYF
size: NA; D: TRBD2; J: TRBJ2-4; V: TRBV5-4; DNA: TGTGCCAGCAGCTTGGACCTAGCGGGAGGGCCAGCCAAAAACATTCAGTACTTC; CDR3: CASSLDLAGGPAKNIQYF
size: NA; D: TRBD2; J: TRBJ2-1; V: TRBV19; DNA: TGTGCCAGCCAAATGGCGGGAGGGGGCTACAATGAGCAGTTCTTC; CDR3: CASQMAGGGYNEQFF
size: NA; D: TRBD1; J: TRBJ1-3; V: TRBV9; DNA: TGTGCCAGCAGCTCCCGGACAGGGAGTTCTGGAAACACCATATATTTT; CDR3: CASSSRTGSSGNTIYF
size: NA; D: NA; J: TRBJ1-6; V: TRBV28; DNA: TGTGCCAGCAGTTTATACTCGGCGGTCATTGTCGGGGGAGATAATTCACCCCTCCACTTT; CDR3: CASSLYSAVIVGGDNSPLHF
size: NA; D: NA; J: TRBJ1-4; V: TRBV7-9; DNA: TGTGCCAGCAGCTTCTTGAGGGGGATTGAAAAACTGTTTTTT; CDR3: CASSFLRGIEKLFF
size: NA; D: NA; J: TRBJ2-2; V: TRBV18; DNA: TGTGCCAGCTCACCACAGCGGCAGGGGAACACCGGGGGGCTGTTTTTT; CDR3: CASSPQRQGNTGGLFF
size: NA; D: TRBD1; J: TRBJ2-5; V: TRBV3-1/TRBV3-2; DNA: TGTGCCAGCAGCCAACCGGGACAGCAAGAGACCCAGTACTTC; CDR3: CASSQPGQQETQYF
size: NA; D: TRBD1; J: TRBJ1-2; V: TRBV9; DNA: TGTGCCAGCAGAGCGACGGGACAGAACTATGGCTACACCTTC; CDR3: CASRATGQNYGYTF
size: NA; D: NA; J: TRBJ1-3; V: TRBV4-2; DNA: TGTGCCAGCAGCCCCGGAAGATTAGGAAACACCATATATTTT; CDR3: CASSPGRLGNTIYF